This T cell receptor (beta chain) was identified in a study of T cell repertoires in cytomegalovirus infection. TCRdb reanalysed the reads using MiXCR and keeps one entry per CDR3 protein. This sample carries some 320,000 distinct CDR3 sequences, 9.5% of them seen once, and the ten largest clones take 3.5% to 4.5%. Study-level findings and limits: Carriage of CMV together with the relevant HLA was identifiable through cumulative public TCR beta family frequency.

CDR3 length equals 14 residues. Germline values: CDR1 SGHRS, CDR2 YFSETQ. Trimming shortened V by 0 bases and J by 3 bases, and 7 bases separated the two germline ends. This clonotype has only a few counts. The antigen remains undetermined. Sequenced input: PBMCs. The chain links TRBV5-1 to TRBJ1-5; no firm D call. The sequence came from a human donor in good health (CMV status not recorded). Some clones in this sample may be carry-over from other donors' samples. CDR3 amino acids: CASSLDSNNQPQHF. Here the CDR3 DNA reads TGCGCCAGCAGCTTGGACAGCAACAATCAGCCCCAGCATTTT.